Shown below are 24 T cell receptor beta chains from a single sample sequenced in a study of cytomegalovirus exposure and HLA in healthy donors. Generated by immunoSEQ multiplex PCR, the TCRdb table keeps only in-frame clones and is missing some. The sample holds approximately 160,000 clones; 75% to 90% are singletons and the top ten take 2% to 2.5%. The sample was PBMCs. These TCRs come from a woman aged 18-35 years in good health and CMV-seronegative.

This clone was counted once. The chain employs TRBV9 and TRBJ1-3; TRBD1 is a possible D gene (5 bases). The CDR3 is 17 amino acids. V was trimmed by 3 bases and J by 0 bases, leaving 16 bases between them. Germline lookup yields CDR1 SGDLS and CDR2 YYNGEE. The CDR3 is CASSARDSSGSGNTIYF. The CDR3 bases are TGTGCCAGCAGCGCAAGAGACAGCTCGGGCTCTGGAAACACCATATATTTT.

The V gene is TRBV10-3, the J gene TRBJ2-3; D perhaps matches TRBD1 (7 bases). The germline gives CDR1 ENHRY, CDR2 SYGVKD. CDR3 length: 15 residues. Trimming left V 3 bases short and J 3 bases short, with 13 bases between. The CDR3 is CAISDGGGETDTQYF. For the CDR3, the DNA is TGTGCCATCAGTGATGGAGGGGGCGAAACAGATACGCAGTATTTT.

The genes are TRBV4-1 and TRBJ1-1; D perhaps matches TRBD1 (5 bases). This CDR3 contains 13 residues. V lost 0 bases and J 11 bases, leaving 13 bases between the germline ends. The germline V gene encodes CDR1 MGHRA and CDR2 YSYEKL. The chain's CDR3 is CASSQDQGQEAFF. DNA of the CDR3: TGCGCCAGCAGCCAAGACCAGGGCCAAGAGGCTTTCTTT.

This chain joins TRBV15 and TRBJ1-1; 9 positions match TRBD1. The CDR3 spans 13 residues. V shed 9 bases, J shed 4 bases, and the junction held 6 bases outside the gene matches. The germline V gene encodes CDR1 LNHNV and CDR2 YYDKDF (reference sequence). The DNA of the CDR3 is TGTGCCACTTCGGACAGGGGTGGCACTGAAGCTTTCTTT. Its translation is CATSDRGGTEAFF.

The chain employs TRBV20-1 and TRBJ2-3; D possibly corresponds to TRBD2 (6 bases). Germline assignment: CDR1 DFQATT and CDR2 SNEGSKA (reference sequence). V was shortened by 7 bases and J by 5 bases, with 10 bases between the two germline ends. The CDR3 consists of 11 residues. The chain's CDR3 is CSVPRGDTQYF. CDR3 sequence (DNA): TGCAGTGTTCCGCGGGGAGATACGCAGTATTTT.

The chain combines TRBV14 with TRBJ1-2, with D possibly being TRBD1 (5 bases). The V gene's germline CDR1 is SGHDN and CDR2 FVKESK. Trimming stripped 4 bases from V and 1 base from J, with 16 bases between. There are 16 residues in the CDR3. The CDR3 spells CASSLRAGPLNYGYTF. In DNA form, the CDR3 reads TGTGCCAGCAGCCTCCGGGCAGGGCCTCTTAACTATGGCTACACCTTC.

This rearrangement joins TRBV5-4 to TRBJ2-5; D gene uncertain. Between the trimmed V and J ends, which lost 0 bases and 2 bases, there was a span of 14 bases. Germline-derived CDR1 and CDR2 are SGHNT and YYREEE (reference sequence). The CDR3 has 16 residues. The CDR3 is CASSLGQDPTQETQYF. Written as DNA, the CDR3 is TGTGCCAGCAGCTTGGGACAAGACCCTACTCAAGAGACCCAGTACTTC.

The chain combines TRBV29-1 with TRBJ1-2, with D perhaps matching TRBD1 (5 bases). Looked up from germline, CDR1 is SQVTM and CDR2 is ANQGSEA. The CDR3 extends over 12 amino acids. With 1 base removed from V and 4 bases from J, the gap between germline ends came to 7 bases. The CDR3 DNA reads TGCAGCGTTGAAGGAGACAGCTATGGCTACACCTTC. This sequence encodes CSVEGDSYGYTF.

The J gene is TRBJ1-1, the V gene TRBV7-6; D unresolved. The CDR3 totals 14 residues. Germline V gives CDR1 SGHVS, CDR2 FNYEAQ. The V and J ends lost 5 bases and 0 bases respectively, with 10 bases between them. This CDR3 reads CASSPWTVNTEAFF. In DNA, the CDR3 is TGTGCCAGCAGCCCGTGGACTGTGAACACTGAAGCTTTCTTT.

The CDR3 bases are TGCGCCAGCAGCCAGGGACAGGAGGACGGCTACACCTTC. It translates to CASSQGQEDGYTF. The chain combines TRBV5-1 with TRBJ1-2; 8 bases fit TRBD1. V lost 4 bases to trimming and J lost 8 bases; unmatched junction nucleotides: 7. The CDR3 consists of 13 residues. Germline-derived CDR1 and CDR2 are SGHRS and YFSETQ.

The chain links TRBV9 to TRBJ2-7, with D tentatively TRBD2 (6 bases). CDR1 is SGDLS, CDR2 YYNGEE, per germline. Trimming shortened V by 4 bases and J by 6 bases, and 26 bases separated the two germline ends. This CDR3 is 17 amino acids long. DNA of the CDR3: TGTGCCAGCAGCCACGAGTTGGAGGGGAGAGGTAGGCTCGAGCAGTACTTC. The encoded protein is CASSHELEGRGRLEQYF.

The chain carries TRBV6-5 and TRBJ2-5; D is possibly TRBD1 (5 bases). The germline V gene has CDR1 MNHEY and CDR2 SVGAGI. This CDR3 comprises 16 residues. V was cut by 4 bases and J by 5 bases, with 20 bases left in between. CDR3 sequence: CASSLVGEGLGETQYF. As DNA, the CDR3 is TGTGCCAGCAGTTTAGTAGGGGAAGGGCTAGGGGAGACCCAGTACTTC.

This clone was detected once. The chain links TRBV27 to TRBJ2-5, with D possibly TRBD1 on 5 matching bases. The length of the CDR3 is 14 residues. The V gene's germline CDR1 is MNHEY and CDR2 SMNVEV (reference sequence). V lost 5 bases and J 5 bases, leaving 15 bases between the germline ends. The CDR3 reads CASSVRGARETQYF. The CDR3 DNA reads TGTGCCAGCAGTGTTCGTGGGGCTCGGGAGACCCAGTACTTC.

The table lists this clone with a few counts. The rearrangement joins TRBV7-6 to TRBJ1-1, with a possible D match to TRBD1 (6 bases). Looked up from germline, CDR1 is SGHVS and CDR2 is FNYEAQ. CDR3 length: 14 residues. V lost 1 base to trimming and J lost 3 bases, with 9 bases between them. DNA for the CDR3: TGTGCCAGCAGCTTAGGCAGGGGAGACACTGAAGCTTTCTTT. Its protein is CASSLGRGDTEAFF. The entire variable domain, with the rest obtained from reference TRBV7-6 and TRBJ1-1, is as follows: GAGVSQSPRYKVTKRGQDVALRCDPISGHVSLYWYRQALGQGPEFLTYFNYEAQQDKSGLPNDRFSAERPEGSISTLTIQRTEQRDSAMYRCASSLGRGDTEAFFGQGTRLTVV.

The chain employs TRBV9 and TRBJ2-2, with a weak D call TRBD1 (6 bases). The CDR3 contains 14 residues. The germline CDR1 and CDR2 sequences are SGDLS and YYNGEE. The ends were cut back, 3 bases at V and 7 bases at J, with 13 bases in the middle. As DNA, the CDR3 is TGTGCCAGCAGCGCTCAGGGGTCGAGCGGGGAGCTGTTTTTT. Residues: CASSAQGSSGELFF.

This clone appeared once. This chain joins TRBV7-2 and TRBJ2-2, with a weak D call TRBD1 (5 bases). CDR1 is SGHTA and CDR2 is FQGNSA in the germline V gene. This CDR3 contains 16 residues. V was clipped by 2 bases and J by 1 base, with 11 bases between them. The DNA for the CDR3 is TGTGCCAGCAGCTTACCCGCAGGGTTGAACACCGGGGAGCTGTTTTTT. Its translation: CASSLPAGLNTGELFF.

The rearrangement joins TRBV6-1 to TRBJ1-5; D is unresolved. The germline gives CDR1 MNHNS, CDR2 SASEGT. CDR3 length: 12 amino acids. V was pared by 6 bases and J by 1 base, with 4 bases between. CDR3 DNA sequence: TGTGCCAGCAGGGCCAGCAATCAGCCCCAGCATTTT. The encoded protein is CASRASNQPQHF.

The CDR3 sequence is CASSQGEGEANYGYTF. Written as DNA, the CDR3 is TGCGCCAGCAGCCAAGGCGAAGGGGAGGCTAACTATGGCTACACCTTC. V and J are TRBV4-1 and TRBJ1-2; TRBD1 is a possible D gene (5 bases). CDR3 length equals 16 residues. Trimming shortened V by 1 base and J by 0 bases, and 12 bases separated the two germline ends. The germline V gene encodes CDR1 MGHRA and CDR2 YSYEKL.

The chain employs TRBV9 and TRBJ1-2; D gene uncertain. CDR3 length: 14 amino acids. Per germline, CDR1 SGDLS and CDR2 YYNGEE. The germline V and J ends were trimmed by 0 bases and 3 bases, with 9 bases remaining between them. The CDR3 reads CASSVAGEHYGYTF. DNA for the CDR3: TGTGCCAGCAGCGTAGCCGGGGAACACTATGGCTACACCTTC.

This clone appeared once. V gene TRBV5-1 combines with J gene TRBJ1-4; 9 nucleotides match TRBD1. Germline V gene lookup returns CDR1 SGHRS and CDR2 YFSETQ. This CDR3 contains 14 residues. The trim removed 5 bases at V and 7 bases at J, leaving 6 bases unmatched. CDR3 bases: TGCGCCAGCAGTTCCGGGACAGGGAGTGAAAAACTGTTTTTT. Encoded protein: CASSSGTGSEKLFF.

This clone was found once. The rearrangement joins TRBV7-2 to TRBJ2-3, with D unresolved. This CDR3 has 13 amino acids. Deletions cut 7 bases from V and 1 base from J, with 9 bases between. Germline CDR1 SGHTA, CDR2 FQGNSA. The CDR3 DNA reads as TGTGCCAGCAACTCTCGGGGCACAGATACGCAGTATTTT. This codes for CASNSRGTDTQYF.

V is TRBV19 and J is TRBJ1-5; unclear D gene. This CDR3 is 15 amino acids long. Between the trimmed V and J ends, which lost 5 bases and 3 bases, there was a span of 14 bases. Germline loops: CDR1 LNHDA, CDR2 SQIVND (reference sequence). CDR3 region: CASSFASGLNQPQHF. CDR3 DNA sequence: TGTGCCAGTAGTTTTGCCTCGGGTCTCAATCAGCCCCAGCATTTT.

J is TRBJ1-1 and V is TRBV4-1; possible D gene TRBD1, 6 bases. The CDR3 has 14 residues. Per germline, CDR1 MGHRA and CDR2 YSYEKL. The V end was cut by 6 bases, the J end by 1 base, with 12 bases between. The CDR3 DNA is TGCGCCAGCAGTTACCCGGGACAGAACACTGAAGCTTTCTTT. Protein: CASSYPGQNTEAFF.

The J gene is TRBJ2-7, the V gene TRBV19; 8 bases fit TRBD2. This CDR3 has 13 amino acids. V lost 11 bases and J lost 2; bases outside the gene matches: 8. Germline V gene sequence: CDR1 LNHDA, CDR2 SQIVND (reference sequence). CDR3 in DNA: TGTGCCTCCGGTAGCGGGGAGCCCTACGAGCAGTACTTC. It codes for CASGSGEPYEQYF.